These 14 T cell receptor beta chains share one sample of origin, sequenced in a study of shared clonotypes between healthy human individuals. Assay used: immunoSEQ multiplex PCR; TCRdb lists only in-frame clones, some missing. The sample lists approximately 1.5 million clones; 95% to 99% were seen once. The sample comprised naive CD4+ T cells sorted from blood. Subset given: CD45RA+ positively selected. The receptors come from a man between 25 and 39 years old in good health.

The chain couples TRBV5-1 to TRBJ2-3; D possibly corresponds to TRBD1 (6 bases). This CDR3 is built from 20 residues. The germline gives CDR1 SGHRS, CDR2 YFSETQ. V dropped 2 bases and J dropped 3 bases, with 28 bases sitting between them. CDR3 sequence: CASSFRGWGSGQQPTDTQYF. CDR3 bases: TGCGCCAGCAGCTTCCGTGGATGGGGAAGCGGACAGCAGCCTACAGATACGCAGTATTTT.

This clone came up once. The CDR3 DNA sequence: TGCGCCAGCAGCCAAGATGGGTATGAGCAGTTCTTC. Its protein product is CASSQDGYEQFF. The genes are TRBV4-3 and TRBJ2-1; D call uncertain. The CDR3 is made up of 12 amino acids. Germline CDR1 and CDR2: LGHNA and YSLEER. Trimming removed 0 bases from V and 8 bases from J, with 5 bases in between.

The chain joins TRBV6-5 to TRBJ1-2; D may be TRBD1 (5 bases). From germline, CDR1 is MNHEY and CDR2 SVGAGI. This CDR3 has 13 amino acids. Trimming cost V 8 bases and J 4 bases, with 14 bases left between them. This CDR3 is CASGGQVGYGYTF. CDR3 in DNA: TGTGCCAGCGGGGGTCAGGTCGGCTATGGCTACACCTTC.

V usage is TRBV28 and J usage is TRBJ2-7; D may be TRBD2 (5 bases). CDR3 length: 13 amino acids. The germline V gene has CDR1 MDHEN and CDR2 SYDVKM. With 3 bases removed from V and 5 bases from J, the gap between germline ends came to 11 bases. DNA of the CDR3: TGTGCCAGCAGTTTTCGGCTAGCCCACGAGCAGTACTTC. It yields the protein CASSFRLAHEQYF.

Notes on this clone: In the same sample, other DNA sequences code for this CDR3. The chain is built from TRBV5-1 and TRBJ2-1; the match to TRBD2 covers 7 bases. The trim removed 0 bases at V and 4 bases at J, leaving 7 bases unmatched. The CDR3 length is 16 residues. Germline lookup yields CDR1 SGHRS and CDR2 YFSETQ. The CDR3 reads CASSLDRGGSYNEQFF. CDR3 coding DNA: TGCGCCAGCAGCTTGGATCGTGGCGGGAGTTACAATGAGCAGTTCTTC.

The chain uses TRBV28 and TRBJ1-5; 10 positions match TRBD1. The CDR3 contains 17 residues. CDR1 is MDHEN and CDR2 is SYDVKM in the germline V gene. After removal of 6 bases from V and 3 bases from J, the junction contained 11 bases not matched to a gene. The CDR3 DNA reads as TGTGCCAGCAGCCTCAATGTGGGGACAGGGGTCAATCAGCCCCAGCATTTT. It codes for CASSLNVGTGVNQPQHF.

The gene calls are TRBV28 and TRBJ2-5, with a weak D call TRBD2 (7 bases). V dropped 8 bases and J dropped 5 bases, with 18 bases sitting between them. CDR1 is MDHEN and CDR2 is SYDVKM in the germline V gene. CDR3 length: 14 residues. The CDR3 DNA is TGTGCCAGCTCCAGGGGAGGGAGAGCCGAGACCCAGTACTTC. Its translation: CASSRGGRAETQYF.

This chain connects TRBV5-1 to TRBJ2-5; the match to TRBD1 covers 11 bases. This CDR3 region has 14 residues. Germline assignment: CDR1 SGHRS and CDR2 YFSETQ. Trimming cost V 7 bases and J 0 bases; bases outside gene matches: 2. The CDR3 DNA is TGCGCCAGCGGGACAGGGGGTTACCAAGAGACCCAGTACTTC. Translating it yields CASGTGGYQETQYF.

The chain has TRBV5-5 and TRBJ1-4; a weak D match, TRBD1 (5 bases). This CDR3 region has 16 residues. Trimming shortened V by 4 bases and J by 4 bases, and 17 bases separated the two germline ends. The germline gives CDR1 SGHKS, CDR2 YYEKEE (reference sequence). CDR3 region: CASSPWPGLNNEKLFF. The CDR3 nucleotides read TGTGCCAGCAGCCCCTGGCCGGGACTCAATAATGAAAAACTGTTTTTT.

This chain uses TRBV7-9 with TRBJ2-1, with 9 bases matching TRBD2. V shed 2 bases, J shed 9 bases, and the junction held 8 bases outside the gene matches. Per the germline V gene, CDR1 is SEHNR and CDR2 is FQNEAQ (reference sequence). This CDR3 has 15 residues. The CDR3 nucleotides are TGTGCCAGCAGCTTAATAGCGGGAGTAGCGGGTGAGCAGTTCTTC. Translation gives CASSLIAGVAGEQFF.

The chain combines TRBV15 with TRBJ1-4, with D possibly being TRBD1 (6 bases). V lost 0 bases and J lost 4, with 12 bases in between. Germline assignment: CDR1 LNHNV and CDR2 YYDKDF (reference sequence). CDR3 length: 16 residues. Here the CDR3 DNA reads TGTGCCACCAGCAGAGATCTCGGACAGTTTAATGAAAAACTGTTTTTT. This codes for CATSRDLGQFNEKLFF.

The CDR3 sequence: CAWRPKGRGAETQYF. CDR3 bases: TGTGCCTGGAGACCTAAGGGGAGGGGGGCAGAGACCCAGTACTTC. This chain uses TRBV30 with TRBJ2-5, with D possibly TRBD2 on 7 matching bases. Germline V CDR1 and CDR2: GTSNPN, SVGIG (reference sequence). This CDR3 is 15 amino acids long. Trimming cost V 3 bases and J 4 bases, with 18 bases left between them.

The chain recombines TRBV5-1 with TRBJ2-2; TRBD1 agrees at 7 bases. CDR1 and CDR2 (germline): SGHRS, YFSETQ. V was clipped by 3 bases and J by 0 bases; unmatched bases: 8. The CDR3 consists of 17 residues. The CDR3 region is CASSYQMTGTNTGELFF. As DNA, the CDR3 is TGCGCCAGCAGCTACCAGATGACAGGGACGAACACCGGGGAGCTGTTTTTT.

Here the CDR3 DNA reads TGTGCCAGCAGACCCCCTAGAAGATCCTACGAGCAGTACTTC. Translating gives CASRPPRRSYEQYF. J is TRBJ2-7 and V is TRBV28; D unclear. The CDR3 is 14 residues long. Trimming cost V 6 bases and J 1 base, with 13 bases left between them. The V gene's germline CDR1 is MDHEN and CDR2 SYDVKM.